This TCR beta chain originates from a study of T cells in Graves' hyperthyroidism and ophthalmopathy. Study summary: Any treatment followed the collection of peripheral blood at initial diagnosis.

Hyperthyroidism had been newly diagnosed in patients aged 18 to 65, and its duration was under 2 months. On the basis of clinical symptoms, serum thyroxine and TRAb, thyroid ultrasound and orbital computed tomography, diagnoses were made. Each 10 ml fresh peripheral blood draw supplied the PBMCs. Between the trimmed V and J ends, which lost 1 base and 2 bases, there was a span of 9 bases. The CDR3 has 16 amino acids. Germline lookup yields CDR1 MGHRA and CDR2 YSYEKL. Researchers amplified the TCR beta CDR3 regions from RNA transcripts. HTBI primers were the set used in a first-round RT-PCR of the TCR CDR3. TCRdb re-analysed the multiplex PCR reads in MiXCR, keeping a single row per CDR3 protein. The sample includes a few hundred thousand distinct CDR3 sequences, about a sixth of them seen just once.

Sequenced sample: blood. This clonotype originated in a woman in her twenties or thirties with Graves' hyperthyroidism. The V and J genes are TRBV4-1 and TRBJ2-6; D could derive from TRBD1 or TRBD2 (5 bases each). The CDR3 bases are TGCGCCAGCAGCCAAGCCTTGGGGGCTGGGGCCAACGTCCTGACTTTC. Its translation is CASSQALGAGANVLTF.